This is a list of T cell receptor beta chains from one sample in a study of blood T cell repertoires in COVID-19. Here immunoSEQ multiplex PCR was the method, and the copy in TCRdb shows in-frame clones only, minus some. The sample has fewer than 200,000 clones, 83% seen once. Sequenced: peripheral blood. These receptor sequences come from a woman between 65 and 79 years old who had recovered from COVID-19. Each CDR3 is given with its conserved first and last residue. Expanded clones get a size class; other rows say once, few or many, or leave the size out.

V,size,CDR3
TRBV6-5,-,CASTHRGLWEKLFF
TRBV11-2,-,CASSPVYRGQETQYF
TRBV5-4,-,CASSWGAPRDGYTF
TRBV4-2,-,CASSQPQGRWGTEAFF
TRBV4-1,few,CASSQRGTGLTEAFF
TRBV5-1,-,CASSTGLARDTQYF
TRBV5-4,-,CASSARGLVFEQYF
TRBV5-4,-,CASSPGGTANTGELFF
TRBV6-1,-,CASSDRRGWDEQYF
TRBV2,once,CASSEGRRELFF
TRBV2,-,CASRGGPDTGELFF
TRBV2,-,CASSPDSPTGELFF
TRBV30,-,CAWSVDFDTDTQYF
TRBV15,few,CATSRDRTRLPQHF
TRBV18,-,CASSPVGGSGANVLTF
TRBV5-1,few,CASSSSTGELFF
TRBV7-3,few,CASSAAPGQGWQPQHF
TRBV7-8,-,CASSHLGQGQYGYTF
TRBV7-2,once,CASSLVPEGQNTIYF
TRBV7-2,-,CASSAPGGVGVRQETQYF
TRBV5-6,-,CASSLGTGGGAAFF
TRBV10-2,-,CASSRGPGANVLTF
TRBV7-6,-,CASSSGTGMPLSSYNEQFF
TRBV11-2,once,CASSLGAAPHF
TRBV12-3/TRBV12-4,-,CASSPGEGEQYF
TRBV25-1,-,CASSGRGPLEETQYF
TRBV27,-,CASSPTGGRAPLHF
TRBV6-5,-,CASSSDYRTQYF
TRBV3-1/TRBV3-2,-,CASSQDHYNEQFF
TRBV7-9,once,CASSLRQGAGYTF
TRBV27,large,CASRGGLHTDTQYF
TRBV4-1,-,CASSQDQGTGKAQHF
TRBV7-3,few,CASSLSPAGGQETQYF
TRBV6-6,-,CASSYPAQGVLYGYTF
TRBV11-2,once,CASSPGQGSGIGYTF
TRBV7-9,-,CASSGTANTEAFF
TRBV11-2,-,CASSKNDIRGSYEQYF
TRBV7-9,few,CATTSGRGQETQYF
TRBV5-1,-,CASSGWPQGTRGELFF
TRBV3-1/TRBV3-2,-,CASSPLAGPADEQFF
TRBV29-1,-,CSVEDGGRDRVGGEQYF
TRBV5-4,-,CASSLGGTSGRPHEQYF